The text below deals with one TCR beta chain. The data derive from a study of T cells in Graves' hyperthyroidism and ophthalmopathy. Germline values: CDR1 LGHDT, CDR2 YNNKEL (reference sequence). V lost 5 bases and J lost 3; bases outside the gene matches: 6. The CDR3 extends over 15 amino acids. RNA transcripts served as the template for amplifying TCR beta CDR3 regions. Primed by the HTBI set, a first-round RT-PCR was run on the TCR CDR3. In TCRdb, the multiplex PCR reads were re-called with MiXCR into one record per CDR3 protein. The sample lists approximately 350,000 distinct CDR3 sequences; approximately 16% were seen once.

The receptor comes from a woman aged 55-70 years with Graves' ophthalmopathy. This rearrangement joins TRBV3-1 to TRBJ1-4; 7 bases agree with TRBD1. The sample taken for sequencing was blood. The CDR3 nucleotides read TGTGCCAGCAGCACCGCGACAGGGCCTAATGAAAAACTGTTTTTT. Translated, it gives CASSTATGPNEKLFF.